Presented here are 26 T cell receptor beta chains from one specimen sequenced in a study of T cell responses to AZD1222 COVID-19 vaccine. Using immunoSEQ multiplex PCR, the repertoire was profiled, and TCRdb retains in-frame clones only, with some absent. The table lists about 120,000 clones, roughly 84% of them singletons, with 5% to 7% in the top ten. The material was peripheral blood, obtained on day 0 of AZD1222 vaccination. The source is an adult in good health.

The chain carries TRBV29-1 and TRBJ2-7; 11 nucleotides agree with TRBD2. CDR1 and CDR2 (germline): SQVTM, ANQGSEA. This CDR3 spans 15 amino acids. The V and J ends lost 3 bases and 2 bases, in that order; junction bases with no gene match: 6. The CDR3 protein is CSVEATSGGTYEQYF. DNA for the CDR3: TGCAGCGTTGAGGCTACTAGCGGGGGTACCTACGAGCAGTACTTC.

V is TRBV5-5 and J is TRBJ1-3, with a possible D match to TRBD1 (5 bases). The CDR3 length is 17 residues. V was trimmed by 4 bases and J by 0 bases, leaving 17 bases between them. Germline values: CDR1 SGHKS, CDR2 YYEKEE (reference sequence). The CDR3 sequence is CASSRGSAQNSGNTIYF. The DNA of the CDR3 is TGTGCCAGCAGCCGGGGGAGCGCACAGAACTCTGGAAACACCATATATTTT.

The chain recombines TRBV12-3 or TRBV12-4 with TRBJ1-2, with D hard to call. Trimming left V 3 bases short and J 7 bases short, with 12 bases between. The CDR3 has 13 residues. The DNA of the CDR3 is TGTGCCAGCAGTTTGAGGGATTCGGGTGGCTACACCTTC. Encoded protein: CASSLRDSGGYTF.

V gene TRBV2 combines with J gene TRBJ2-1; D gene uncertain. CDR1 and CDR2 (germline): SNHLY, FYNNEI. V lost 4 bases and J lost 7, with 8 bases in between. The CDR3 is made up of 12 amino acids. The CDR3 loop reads CASSGDGNEQFF. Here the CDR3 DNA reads TGTGCCAGCAGTGGGGATGGGAATGAGCAGTTCTTC.

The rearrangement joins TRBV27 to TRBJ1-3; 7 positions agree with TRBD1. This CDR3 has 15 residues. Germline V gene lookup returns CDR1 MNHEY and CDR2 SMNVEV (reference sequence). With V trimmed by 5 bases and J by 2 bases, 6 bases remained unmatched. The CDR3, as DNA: TGTGCCAGCAGTAGACAGGGATCCCCTGGAAACACCATATATTTT. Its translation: CASSRQGSPGNTIYF.

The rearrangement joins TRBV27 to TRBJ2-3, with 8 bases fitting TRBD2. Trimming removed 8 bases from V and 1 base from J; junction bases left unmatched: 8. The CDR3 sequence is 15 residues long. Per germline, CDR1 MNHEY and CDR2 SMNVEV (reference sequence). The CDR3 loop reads CASASGGPGTDTQYF. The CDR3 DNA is TGTGCCAGCGCCAGCGGGGGCCCTGGCACAGATACGCAGTATTTT.

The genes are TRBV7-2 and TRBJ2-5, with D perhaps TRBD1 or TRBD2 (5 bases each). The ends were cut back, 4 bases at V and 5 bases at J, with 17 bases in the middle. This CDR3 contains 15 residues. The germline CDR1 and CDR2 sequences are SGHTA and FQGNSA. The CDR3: CASSSEGIALETQYF. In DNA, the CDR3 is TGTGCCAGCAGCTCCGAGGGGATAGCGTTGGAGACCCAGTACTTC.

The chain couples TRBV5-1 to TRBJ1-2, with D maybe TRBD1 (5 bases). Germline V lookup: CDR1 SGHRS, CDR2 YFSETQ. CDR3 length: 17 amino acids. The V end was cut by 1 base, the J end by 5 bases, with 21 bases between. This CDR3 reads CASSLPRGGAITYGYTF. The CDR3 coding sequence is TGCGCCAGCAGCTTGCCCCGGGGAGGGGCCATCACGTATGGCTACACCTTC. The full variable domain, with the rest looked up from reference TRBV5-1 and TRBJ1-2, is KAGVTQTPRYLIKTRGQQVTLSCSPISGHRSVSWYQQTPGQGLQFLFEYFSETQRNKGNFPGRFSGRQFSNSRSEMNVSTLELGDSALYLCASSLPRGGAITYGYTFGSGTRLTVV.

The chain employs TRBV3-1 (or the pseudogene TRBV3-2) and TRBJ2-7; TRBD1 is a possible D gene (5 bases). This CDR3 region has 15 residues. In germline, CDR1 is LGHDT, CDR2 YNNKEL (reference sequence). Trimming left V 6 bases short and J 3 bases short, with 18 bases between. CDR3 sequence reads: CASSLSTGPIYEQYF. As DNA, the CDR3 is TGTGCCAGCAGTCTTTCAACAGGACCTATCTACGAGCAGTACTTC.

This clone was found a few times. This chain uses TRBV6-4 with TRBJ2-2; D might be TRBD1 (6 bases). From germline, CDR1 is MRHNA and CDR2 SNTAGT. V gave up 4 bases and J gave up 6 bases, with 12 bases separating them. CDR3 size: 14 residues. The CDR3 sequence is CASSADSTAGELFF. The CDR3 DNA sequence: TGTGCCAGCAGTGCGGACAGCACCGCCGGGGAGCTGTTTTTT.

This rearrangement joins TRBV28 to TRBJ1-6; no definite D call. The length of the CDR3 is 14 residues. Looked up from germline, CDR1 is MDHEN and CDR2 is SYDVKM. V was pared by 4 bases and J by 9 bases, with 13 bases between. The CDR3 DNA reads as TGTGCCAGCAGTTCATCAGAGGTAGTTTCACCCCTCCACTTT. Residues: CASSSSEVVSPLHF. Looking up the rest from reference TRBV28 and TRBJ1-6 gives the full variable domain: DVKVTQSSRYLVKRTGEKVFLECVQDMDHENMFWYRQDPGLGLRLIYFSYDVKMKEKGDIPEGYSVSREKKERFSLILESASTNQTSMYLCASSSSEVVSPLHFGNGTRLTVT.

The CDR3 reads CASSLEGAGAPYEQYF. CDR3 nucleotides: TGCGCCAGCAGCTTGGAGGGGGCAGGGGCCCCCTACGAGCAGTACTTC. V usage is TRBV5-1 and J usage is TRBJ2-7; 7 bases match TRBD1. Germline V CDR1 and CDR2: SGHRS, YFSETQ. J was trimmed by 2 bases and V by 0 bases; bases with no gene match: 8. The CDR3 contains 16 residues.

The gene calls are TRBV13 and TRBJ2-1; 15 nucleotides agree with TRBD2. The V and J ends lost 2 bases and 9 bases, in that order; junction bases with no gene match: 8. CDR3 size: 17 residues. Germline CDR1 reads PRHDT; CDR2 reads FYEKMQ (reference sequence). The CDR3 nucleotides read TGTGCCAGCAGCTTATTTGGACTAGCGGGGGGGCGAGGTGAGCAGTTCTTC. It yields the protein CASSLFGLAGGRGEQFF. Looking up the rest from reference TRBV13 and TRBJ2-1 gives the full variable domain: AAGVIQSPRHLIKEKRETATLKCYPIPRHDTVYWYQQGPGQDPQFLISFYEKMQSDKGSIPDRFSAQQFSDYHSELNMSSLELGDSALYFCASSLFGLAGGRGEQFFGPGTRLTVL.

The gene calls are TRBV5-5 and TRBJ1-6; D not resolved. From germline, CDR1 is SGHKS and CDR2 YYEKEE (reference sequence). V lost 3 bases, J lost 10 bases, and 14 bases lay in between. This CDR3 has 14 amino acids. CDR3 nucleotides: TGTGCCAGCAGCTCGGACGGCAAAGGATCACCCCTCCACTTT. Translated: CASSSDGKGSPLHF. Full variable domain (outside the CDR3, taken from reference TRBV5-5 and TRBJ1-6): DAGVTQSPTHLIKTRGQQVTLRCSPISGHKSVSWYQQVLGQGPQFIFQYYEKEERGRGNFPDRFSARQFPNYSSELNVNALLLGDSALYLCASSSDGKGSPLHFGNGTRLTVT.

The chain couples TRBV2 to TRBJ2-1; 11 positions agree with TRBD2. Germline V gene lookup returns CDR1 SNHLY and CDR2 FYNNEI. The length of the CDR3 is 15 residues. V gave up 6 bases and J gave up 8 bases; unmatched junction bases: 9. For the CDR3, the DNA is TGTGCCAGCAGGGTTAGCGGGGGGGCCAGAGATGAGCAGTTCTTC. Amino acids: CASRVSGGARDEQFF.

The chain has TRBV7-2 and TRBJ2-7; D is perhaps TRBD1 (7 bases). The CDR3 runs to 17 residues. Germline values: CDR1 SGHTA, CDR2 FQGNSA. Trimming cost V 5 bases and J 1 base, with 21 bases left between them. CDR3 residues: CASSRLHGGGVSYEQYF. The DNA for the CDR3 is TGTGCCAGCAGCCGCCTGCATGGAGGGGGCGTGTCCTACGAGCAGTACTTC.

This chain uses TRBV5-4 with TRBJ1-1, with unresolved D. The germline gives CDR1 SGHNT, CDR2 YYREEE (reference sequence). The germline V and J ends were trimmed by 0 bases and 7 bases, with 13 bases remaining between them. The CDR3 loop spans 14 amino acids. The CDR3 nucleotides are TGTGCCAGCAGCTTGGGTGCGGATCTCGGTGAAGCTTTCTTT. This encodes CASSLGADLGEAFF.

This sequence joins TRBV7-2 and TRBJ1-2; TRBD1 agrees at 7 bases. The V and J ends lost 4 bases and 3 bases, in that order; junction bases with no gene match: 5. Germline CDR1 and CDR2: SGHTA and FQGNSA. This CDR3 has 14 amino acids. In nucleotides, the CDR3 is TGTGCCAGCAGCTCCCGACAGGGAGACTATGGCTACACCTTC. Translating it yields CASSSRQGDYGYTF.

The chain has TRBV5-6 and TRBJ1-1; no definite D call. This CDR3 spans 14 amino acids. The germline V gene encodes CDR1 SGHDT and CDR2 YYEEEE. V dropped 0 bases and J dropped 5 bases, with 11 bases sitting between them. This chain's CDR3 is CASSLAAGRTEAFF. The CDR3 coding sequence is TGTGCCAGCAGCTTGGCGGCAGGAAGGACTGAAGCTTTCTTT.

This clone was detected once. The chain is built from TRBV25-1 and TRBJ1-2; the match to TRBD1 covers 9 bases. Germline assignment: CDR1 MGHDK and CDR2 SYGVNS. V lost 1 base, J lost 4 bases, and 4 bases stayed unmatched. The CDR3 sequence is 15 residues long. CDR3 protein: CASSEWGQGSYGYTF. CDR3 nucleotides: TGTGCCAGCAGTGAATGGGGACAGGGATCCTATGGCTACACCTTC.

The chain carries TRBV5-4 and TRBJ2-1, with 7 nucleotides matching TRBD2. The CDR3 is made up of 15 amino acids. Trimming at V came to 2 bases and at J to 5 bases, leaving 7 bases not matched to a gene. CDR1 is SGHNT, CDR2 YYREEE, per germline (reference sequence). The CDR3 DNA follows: TGTGCCAGCAGCTTTAGGATAGCGGGTGACAATGAGCAGTTCTTC. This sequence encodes CASSFRIAGDNEQFF. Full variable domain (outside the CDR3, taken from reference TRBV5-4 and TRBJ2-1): ETGVTQSPTHLIKTRGQQVTLRCSSQSGHNTVSWYQQALGQGPQFIFQYYREEENGRGNFPPRFSGLQFPNYSSELNVNALELDDSALYLCASSFRIAGDNEQFFGPGTRLTVL.

In DNA form, the CDR3 reads TGTGCCAGCAGCCCCGGACAGATCTACGAGCAGTACTTC. This encodes CASSPGQIYEQYF. This chain uses TRBV5-6 with TRBJ2-7; D is possibly TRBD1 (6 bases). Per germline, CDR1 SGHDT and CDR2 YYEEEE. The V end was cut by 4 bases, the J end by 3 bases, with 11 bases between. The CDR3 length is 13 residues.

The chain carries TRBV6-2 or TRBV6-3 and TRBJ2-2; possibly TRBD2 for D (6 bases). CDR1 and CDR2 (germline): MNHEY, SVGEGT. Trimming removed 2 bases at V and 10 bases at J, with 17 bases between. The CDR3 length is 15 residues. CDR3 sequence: CASSYGGLIVAELFF. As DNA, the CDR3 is TGTGCCAGCAGTTACGGGGGGTTAATAGTCGCGGAGCTGTTTTTT.

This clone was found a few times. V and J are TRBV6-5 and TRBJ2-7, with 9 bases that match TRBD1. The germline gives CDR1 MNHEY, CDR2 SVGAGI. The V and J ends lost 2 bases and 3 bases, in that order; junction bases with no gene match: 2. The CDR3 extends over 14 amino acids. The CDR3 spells CASSYADRGYEQYF. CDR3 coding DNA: TGTGCCAGCAGTTACGCGGACAGGGGCTACGAGCAGTACTTC.

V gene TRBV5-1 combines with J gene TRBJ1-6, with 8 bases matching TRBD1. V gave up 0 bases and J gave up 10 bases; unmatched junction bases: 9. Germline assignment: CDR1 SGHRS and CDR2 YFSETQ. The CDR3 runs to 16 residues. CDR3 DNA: TGCGCCAGCAGCTTGGGGCCGACAGGGGCGGGCTCACCCCTCCACTTT. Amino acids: CASSLGPTGAGSPLHF. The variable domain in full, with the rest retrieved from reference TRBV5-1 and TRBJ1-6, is KAGVTQTPRYLIKTRGQQVTLSCSPISGHRSVSWYQQTPGQGLQFLFEYFSETQRNKGNFPGRFSGRQFSNSRSEMNVSTLELGDSALYLCASSLGPTGAGSPLHFGNGTRLTVT.

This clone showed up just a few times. CDR3 region: CASTVVFAGANYGYTF. CDR3 bases: TGTGCCAGCACGGTCGTGTTTGCAGGGGCCAACTATGGCTACACCTTC. The V and J genes are TRBV28 and TRBJ1-2; perhaps TRBD1 as D (6 bases). V was clipped by 7 bases and J by 2 bases, with 20 bases between them. Germline V gene sequence: CDR1 MDHEN, CDR2 SYDVKM. This CDR3 spans 16 amino acids.